This TCR beta chain was found in a study of cytomegalovirus exposure and HLA in healthy donors. Regarding the study as a whole: Presence/absence analyses rested on an assumption that sequencing depth was roughly uniform across donors.

This CDR3 has 14 residues. Between the trimmed V and J ends, which lost 2 bases and 3 bases, there was a span of 13 bases. Germline V gene data show CDR1 as GTSNPN and CDR2 as SVGIG (reference sequence). Concerning this clone itself: No antigen is known for it.

Primers for the PCR totalled 60 Vbeta and 13 Jbeta. Assay: immunoSEQ multiplex PCR; the TCRdb copy retains only in-frame clones and omits some. The sample contains hundreds of thousands of clones, around 80% of which appear only once. V gene TRBV30 combines with J gene TRBJ1-1, with D possibly being TRBD1 (6 bases). Sequencing used PBMCs. The clonotype was recovered from a woman in her sixties in good health and CMV-seropositive. The CDR3 DNA reads as TGTGCCTGGAGTTCACAGGGCGAGGACACTGAAGCTTTCTTT. Its protein product is CAWSSQGEDTEAFF. The whole variable domain, filled in from reference TRBV30 and TRBJ1-1, reads SQTIHQWPATLVQPVGSPLSLECTVEGTSNPNLYWYRQAAGRGLQLLFYSVGIGQISSEVPQNLSASRPQDRQFILSSKKLLLSDSGFYLCAWSSQGEDTEAFFGQGTRLTVV.